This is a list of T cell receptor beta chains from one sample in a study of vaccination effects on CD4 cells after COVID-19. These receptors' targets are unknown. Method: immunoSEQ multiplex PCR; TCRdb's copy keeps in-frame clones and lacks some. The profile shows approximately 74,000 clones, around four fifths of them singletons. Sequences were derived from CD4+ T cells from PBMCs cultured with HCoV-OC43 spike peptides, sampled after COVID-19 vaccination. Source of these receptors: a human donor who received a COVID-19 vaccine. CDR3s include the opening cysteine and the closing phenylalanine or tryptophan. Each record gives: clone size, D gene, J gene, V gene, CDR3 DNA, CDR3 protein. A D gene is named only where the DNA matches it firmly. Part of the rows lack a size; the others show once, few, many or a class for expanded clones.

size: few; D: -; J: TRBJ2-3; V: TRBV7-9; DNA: TGTGCCAGCAGCCCGTTGGGGGACCCTCGCGATACGCAGTATTTT; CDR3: CASSPLGDPRDTQYF
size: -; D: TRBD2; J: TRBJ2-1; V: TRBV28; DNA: TGTGCCAGCAGTTTAGGGAGCGGGGGTATCTATGAGCAGTTCTTC; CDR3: CASSLGSGGIYEQFF
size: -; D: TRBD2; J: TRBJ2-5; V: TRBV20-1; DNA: TGCAGTGCTAGTCCTAGCGGCGCCTTCCAAGAGACCCAGTACTTC; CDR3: CSASPSGAFQETQYF
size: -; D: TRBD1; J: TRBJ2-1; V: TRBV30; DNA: TGTGCCTGGAGGGCCGGGACAGGGTTCAATGAGCAGTTCTTC; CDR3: CAWRAGTGFNEQFF
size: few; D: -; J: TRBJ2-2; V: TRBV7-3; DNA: TGTGCCAGCAGCCCAGGGGCCGGTAACACCGGGGAGCTGTTTTTT; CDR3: CASSPGAGNTGELFF
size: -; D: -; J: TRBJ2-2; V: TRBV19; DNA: TGTGCCAGTAGGAGGGGGGGCCCGAACACCGGGGAGCTGTTTTTT; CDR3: CASRRGGPNTGELFF
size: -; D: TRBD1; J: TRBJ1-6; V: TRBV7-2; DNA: TGTGCCAGCAGCCTACAGGGACAGTTAAATTCACCCCTCCACTTT; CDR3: CASSLQGQLNSPLHF
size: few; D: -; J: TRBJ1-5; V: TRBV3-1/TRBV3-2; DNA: TGTGCCAGCAGCCTGAACAATCAGCCCCAGCATTTT; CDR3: CASSLNNQPQHF
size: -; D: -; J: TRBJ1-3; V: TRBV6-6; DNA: TGTGCCAGCACGGTTTTCCAGTCTGGAAACACCATATATTTT; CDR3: CASTVFQSGNTIYF
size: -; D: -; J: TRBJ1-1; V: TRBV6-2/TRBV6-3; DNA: TGTGCCAGCAGTTACCCTCTGAGGACTGAAGCTTTCTTT; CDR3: CASSYPLRTEAFF
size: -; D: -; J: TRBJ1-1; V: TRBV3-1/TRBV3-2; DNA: TGTGCCAGCAGCCAGGTGGTAAACACTGAAGCTTTCTTT; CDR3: CASSQVVNTEAFF
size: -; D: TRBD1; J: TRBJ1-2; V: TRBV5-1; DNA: TGCGCCAGCAGCTTGGCCGGGTCAGGGGGCGATTATGGCTACACCTTC; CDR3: CASSLAGSGGDYGYTF
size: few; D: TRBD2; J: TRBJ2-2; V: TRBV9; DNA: TGTGCCAGCAGCGTAGCCGGGCTAGCGGGGCTCACCGGGGAGCTGTTTTTT; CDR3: CASSVAGLAGLTGELFF
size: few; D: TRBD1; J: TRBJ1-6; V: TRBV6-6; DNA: TGTGCCAGCAGTCGGACAGGGGGCACCTCCTATAATTCACCCCTCCACTTT; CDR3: CASSRTGGTSYNSPLHF
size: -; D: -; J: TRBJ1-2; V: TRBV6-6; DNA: TGTGCCAGCAGTTACCCCAACTATGGCTACACCTTC; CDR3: CASSYPNYGYTF
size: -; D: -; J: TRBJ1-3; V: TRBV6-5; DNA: TGTGCCAGCAGGGGGACGGTTGGAAACACCATATATTTT; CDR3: CASRGTVGNTIYF
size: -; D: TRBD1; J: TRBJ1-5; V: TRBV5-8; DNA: TGTGCCAGCAGCTTGGAGGGACAGTTTAATCAGCCCCAGCATTTT; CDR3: CASSLEGQFNQPQHF
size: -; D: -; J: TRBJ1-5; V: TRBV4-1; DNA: TGCGCCAGCCCGCCTTACTATCAGCCCCAGCATTTT; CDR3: CASPPYYQPQHF
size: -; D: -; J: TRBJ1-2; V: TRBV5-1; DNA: TGCGCCAGCAGCTTGGCAATACGCGGGGCCTATGGCTACACCTTC; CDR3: CASSLAIRGAYGYTF
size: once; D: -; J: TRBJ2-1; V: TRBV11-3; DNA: TGTGCCAGCAGCTCCGGGGATACTGTTGCTGAGCAGTTCTTC; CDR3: CASSSGDTVAEQFF
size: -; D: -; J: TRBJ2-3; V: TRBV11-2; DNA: TGTGCCAGCAGCTTGTGGGGGGGCACAGATACGCAGTATTTT; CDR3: CASSLWGGTDTQYF
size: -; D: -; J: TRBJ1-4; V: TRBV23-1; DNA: TGCGCCAGCACCTCTACCGGGGGGCATACTAATGAAAAACTGTTTTTT; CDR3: CASTSTGGHTNEKLFF
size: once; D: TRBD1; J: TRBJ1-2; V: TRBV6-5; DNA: TGTGCCAGCAGTTACTCGACAGGGAGGTCCAACTATGGCTACACCTTC; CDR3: CASSYSTGRSNYGYTF
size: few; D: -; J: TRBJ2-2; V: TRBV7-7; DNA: TGTGCCAGCAAACAGGGATTGAGCACCGGGGAGCTGTTTTTT; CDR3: CASKQGLSTGELFF
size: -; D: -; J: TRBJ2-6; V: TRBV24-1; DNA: TGTGCCACCAGTGATCCGTCTGGGGCCAACGTCCTGACTTTC; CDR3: CATSDPSGANVLTF
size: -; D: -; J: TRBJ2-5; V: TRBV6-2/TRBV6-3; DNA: TGTGCCAGCAGCCAACTCTCAGCGTACAAAGAGACCCAGTACTTC; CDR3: CASSQLSAYKETQYF
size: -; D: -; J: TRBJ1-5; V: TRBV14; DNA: TGTGCCAGCAGCCGGGGCAATCAGCCCCAGCATTTT; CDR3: CASSRGNQPQHF
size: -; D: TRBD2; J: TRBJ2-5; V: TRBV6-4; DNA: TGTGCCAGCTCTACTCGGGGAGGGGAGACCCAGTACTTC; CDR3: CASSTRGGETQYF
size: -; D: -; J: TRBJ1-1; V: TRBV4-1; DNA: TGCGCCAGCAGCCAATTCCCAGGGTCTATGAACACTGAAGCTTTCTTT; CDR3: CASSQFPGSMNTEAFF
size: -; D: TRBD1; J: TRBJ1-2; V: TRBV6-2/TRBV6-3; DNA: TGTGCCAGCAGTGATGGACAGGCGGGAGGCTATGGCTACACCTTC; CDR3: CASSDGQAGGYGYTF
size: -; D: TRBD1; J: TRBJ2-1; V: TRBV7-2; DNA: TGTGCCAGCAGCTTAGAGGCACAGGGGGCCCTCAATGAGCAGTTCTTC; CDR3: CASSLEAQGALNEQFF
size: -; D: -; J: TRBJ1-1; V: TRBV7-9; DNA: TGTGCCAGCAGCCTACATTACATGAACACTGAAGCTTTCTTT; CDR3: CASSLHYMNTEAFF
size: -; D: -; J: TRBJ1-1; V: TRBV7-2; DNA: TGTGCCAGCATCCTAGGGGGGCCGACTGAAGCTTTCTTT; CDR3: CASILGGPTEAFF
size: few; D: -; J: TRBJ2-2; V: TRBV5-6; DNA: TGTGCCAGCAGCTTCGAAATCGGGGGGAACACCGGGGAGCTGTTTTTT; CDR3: CASSFEIGGNTGELFF
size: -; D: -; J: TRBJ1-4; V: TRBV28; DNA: TGTGCCAGCAACCCCCCAGGGGCGGGTGAAAAACTGTTTTTT; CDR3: CASNPPGAGEKLFF
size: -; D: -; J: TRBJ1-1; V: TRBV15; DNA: TGTGCCACCCAAACTGGACGGGCGGGAGGTGAAGCTTTCTTT; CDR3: CATQTGRAGGEAFF
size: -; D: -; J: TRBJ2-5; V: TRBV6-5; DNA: TGTGCCACCTTTCTGGTAAAGGAGACCCAGTACTTC; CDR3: CATFLVKETQYF
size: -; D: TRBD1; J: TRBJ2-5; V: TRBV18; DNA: TGTGCCAGCTCACCACAGCTACAGGGGGCGGTGACCCAGTACTTC; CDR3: CASSPQLQGAVTQYF
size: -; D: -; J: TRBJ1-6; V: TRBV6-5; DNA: TGTGCCAGCAGCGGATCCCCGCGGCGGAATTCACCCCTCCACTTT; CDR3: CASSGSPRRNSPLHF
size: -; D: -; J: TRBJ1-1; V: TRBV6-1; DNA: TGTGCCAGCCTCGGAGGCGAGATTGAAGCTTTCTTT; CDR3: CASLGGEIEAFF
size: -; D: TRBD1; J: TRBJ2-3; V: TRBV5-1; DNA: TGCGCCAGCAGCTTGGTTGGGACAGGGAATACAGATACGCAGTATTTT; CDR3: CASSLVGTGNTDTQYF